Listed below are T cell receptor beta chains from one sample, sequenced in a study of blood T cell repertoires in COVID-19. Libraries were prepared by immunoSEQ multiplex PCR; TCRdb keeps only in-frame clonotypes and omits some of them. The table records under 350,000 clones, around 82% of them present only once. Sequencing was performed on peripheral blood. The receptor set was obtained from a woman aged 45-60 years who had recovered from COVID-19. CDR3s include the opening cysteine and the closing phenylalanine or tryptophan. Each record gives: V gene, clone size, J gene, D gene, CDR3 DNA, CDR3 protein. D genes are given only for firm matches. Size is omitted from some rows. Given values are once, few, many or a class for expanded clones.

V: TRBV6-1
size: .
J: TRBJ2-7
D: .
DNA: TGTGCCAGCAGTGAAAGCGGTCCCGGGGGCGAGCAGTACTTC
CDR3: CASSESGPGGEQYF

V: TRBV7-3
size: .
J: TRBJ2-7
D: .
DNA: TGTGCCAGCAGCTTAGACCGCGGGGCCCCTGGGAAGCAGTACTTC
CDR3: CASSLDRGAPGKQYF

V: TRBV5-1
size: .
J: TRBJ2-5
D: .
DNA: TGCGCCAGCAGCCGCACCCCGCGGCAGGGCCTGGGAGAGACCCAGTACTTC
CDR3: CASSRTPRQGLGETQYF

V: TRBV16
size: .
J: TRBJ2-7
D: .
DNA: TGTGCCAGCAGCCAATCGGTCAGGGCCTACGAGCAGTACTTC
CDR3: CASSQSVRAYEQYF

V: TRBV27
size: .
J: TRBJ1-5
D: .
DNA: TGTGCCAGCAGTCGCGACGGGTCCGATCGGCCCCAGCATTTT
CDR3: CASSRDGSDRPQHF

V: TRBV29-1
size: few
J: TRBJ2-3
D: .
DNA: TGCAGCGTTGAGACAGTCACAGATACGCAGTATTTT
CDR3: CSVETVTDTQYF

V: TRBV6-2/TRBV6-3
size: once
J: TRBJ2-7
D: .
DNA: TGTGCCAGCAGCGCAGGGTTTTACGAGCAGTACTTC
CDR3: CASSAGFYEQYF

V: TRBV19
size: .
J: TRBJ1-1
D: .
DNA: TGTGCCAGTAGTTTATCGGTTTTTGGGAGGACTGAAGCTTTCTTT
CDR3: CASSLSVFGRTEAFF

V: TRBV29-1
size: .
J: TRBJ2-5
D: TRBD2
DNA: TGCAGCGCAGTCCGGGGGGTACAAGAGACCCAGTACTTC
CDR3: CSAVRGVQETQYF

V: TRBV2
size: .
J: TRBJ1-6
D: TRBD1
DNA: TGTGCCAGCTACGCCGGGACAGAGAATTCACCCCTCCACTTT
CDR3: CASYAGTENSPLHF

V: TRBV6-1
size: .
J: TRBJ2-7
D: .
DNA: TGTGCCAGCAGTGAAGATGTCAGATCCTACGAGCAGTACTTC
CDR3: CASSEDVRSYEQYF

V: TRBV5-5
size: .
J: TRBJ2-3
D: TRBD2
DNA: TGTGCCAGCAGCCCCGGACTAGGGCAGTTGTGGGATACGCAGTATTTT
CDR3: CASSPGLGQLWDTQYF

V: TRBV23-1
size: .
J: TRBJ2-6
D: .
DNA: TGCGCCAGCAGTCTCTCCCCTGGGGCCAACGTCCTGACTTTC
CDR3: CASSLSPGANVLTF

V: TRBV10-3
size: few
J: TRBJ1-5
D: .
DNA: TGTGCCATCAGTGTGTATAGCAATCAGCCCCAGCATTTT
CDR3: CAISVYSNQPQHF

V: TRBV11-1
size: .
J: TRBJ2-3
D: TRBD1
DNA: TGTGCCAGCAGTACCGGGACAGGCGAACCAGATACGCAGTATTTT
CDR3: CASSTGTGEPDTQYF

V: TRBV6-5
size: .
J: TRBJ2-3
D: TRBD2
DNA: TGTGCCAGCAGTTACCCCCTAGCGGGGGGCGGAGATACGCAGTATTTT
CDR3: CASSYPLAGGGDTQYF

V: TRBV19
size: .
J: TRBJ2-3
D: TRBD2
DNA: TGTGCCAGTAGCGGGGACCCAGGGACTAGCGGGGGGGCCACAGATACGCAGTATTTT
CDR3: CASSGDPGTSGGATDTQYF

V: TRBV2
size: .
J: TRBJ1-1
D: .
DNA: TGTGCCAGCAGGAGTTCCCCGGGGGTCACTGAAGCTTTCTTT
CDR3: CASRSSPGVTEAFF

V: TRBV24-1
size: .
J: TRBJ2-1
D: .
DNA: TGTGCCACCAGTGGGGTAGCGAGCAATGAGCAGTTCTTC
CDR3: CATSGVASNEQFF

V: TRBV2
size: .
J: TRBJ2-5
D: .
DNA: TGTGCCAGCTCAATTAACAAGGAGACCCAGTACTTC
CDR3: CASSINKETQYF

V: TRBV19
size: .
J: TRBJ2-5
D: .
DNA: TGTGCCAGTAGTAACTCAGCGGGGACCCAGTACTTC
CDR3: CASSNSAGTQYF

V: TRBV28
size: .
J: TRBJ1-5
D: TRBD1
DNA: TGTGCCAGCAGTTCGGGACAGGGGAGTCAGCCCCAGCATTTT
CDR3: CASSSGQGSQPQHF

V: TRBV27
size: many
J: TRBJ2-1
D: .
DNA: TGTGCCAGCTGGAGCGACCGACTGGCCAATGAGCAGTTCTTC
CDR3: CASWSDRLANEQFF

V: TRBV19
size: .
J: TRBJ2-3
D: TRBD2
DNA: TGTGCCAGTAGTCTCGGACTAGCGGGGTCCACAGATACGCAGTATTTT
CDR3: CASSLGLAGSTDTQYF

V: TRBV7-2
size: .
J: TRBJ2-7
D: TRBD2
DNA: TGTGCCAGCAGCTTAGTACCTAGCGGGGGGGCGGGCGAGCAGTACTTC
CDR3: CASSLVPSGGAGEQYF

V: TRBV4-1
size: .
J: TRBJ2-7
D: TRBD1
DNA: TGCGCCAGCAGCCACCTGGGACAGTTGAGCTACGAGCAGTACTTC
CDR3: CASSHLGQLSYEQYF

V: TRBV19
size: .
J: TRBJ2-2
D: TRBD2
DNA: TGTGCCAGCCAAGAAGCGGGACGCACCGGGGAGCTGTTTTTT
CDR3: CASQEAGRTGELFF